This T cell receptor (beta chain) derives from a study of blood T cell repertoires in COVID-19 (dated by TCRdb to 2019 to 2021). General notes on the study: Samples from collaborators originated in the United States, Italy and Spain and spanned both the acute and convalescent phases of COVID-19. The repertoires were made available in a free public database intended to serve as a resource for research on the immune response to SARS-CoV-2. The prospective study material was composed of cDNA or gDNA derived from T cells, B-cell-depleted T cells, or PBMCs. The sample metadata nearly always contained a de-identified subject ID, COVID-19 status, age in years and sex. Where available, HLA class I and class II types were obtained from metadata supplied by the sample provider rather than from assay-based typing. Samples came from the ongoing ImmuneRACE study (first 160 participants) plus 1,254 subjects from 6 global collaborators. The dataset comprised deeply sampled blood TCRbeta repertoires from subjects exposed to, actively infected with, or recovered from COVID-19. Results and caveats for the whole study, not just this receptor: How much clinical and demographic metadata was included differed by source and by participant, and the metadata was provided uncurated.

About this clone: The target of this receptor is not known. No much larger clone is present one base from it, and per-base qualities are unavailable.

Per the germline V gene, MNHEY is the CDR1 and SVGAGI is the CDR2. Including the terminal cysteine and phenylalanine, the CDR3 comprises 14 residues. The only DNA kept is the CDR3, 42 bases in frame from the first base. V was cut back by 1 base and J by 6 bases, leaving a gap of 10 bases between them. TCRbeta CDR3 regions were amplified from genomic DNA by means of the immunoSEQ Assay, a bias-controlled multiplex PCR. On the study's bioinformatics: Nucleated cell counts per sample were estimated from amplification of reference gene primers within the assay. To quantify the absolute abundance of each unique TCRbeta CDR3 rearrangement, sequence reads were collapsed and filtered. Productive Simpson clonality was computed per sample as the square root of Simpson's diversity index over productive rearrangements. TCRdb holds this immuneACCESS table with in-frame rearrangements only. Some clones are missing; in checked studies, unresolved V genes explain under half, and the rest has no known cause. Clonal size and the V and J genes are those of that table, whereas D and trimming came from the DNA. The sample table holds about 170,000 clones, of which around nine tenths were seen once. The ten most abundant clones make up about 3.5% of the sample.

Collaborating institutions collected whole blood in K2EDTA tubes following their own protocols. For TCRbeta analysis, collaborators shipped samples as frozen whole blood, isolated PBMCs, or DNA extracted from either of those sample types. The V and J segments used are TRBV6-5 and TRBJ1-5; tentative D gene TRBD1, with 5 bases matching. Specimen: peripheral blood. The TCR was taken from a man between 65 and 79 years old with acute or convalescent COVID-19. In nucleotides, the sequence is TGTGCCAGCAGTTACTACGGGGGAACTCAGCCCCAGCATTTT. Translation gives CASSYYGGTQPQHF.